This T cell receptor (beta chain) comes out of a study of T-cell reconstitution after alpha-beta-depleted transplantation in children listed by TCRdb under 2016. About the study as a whole: T-cell immune reconstitution after TCRalphabeta/CD19-depleted allogeneic hematopoietic cell transplantation in children was quantitatively tracked in the study by means of TCR repertoire profiling. The paper's findings and limits, for the study overall: The apparently early recovery of alphabetaT-cell counts about two months after transplant reportedly depended on only several hundred rapidly expanded clones that came from non-depleted graft cells. The frequencies of hyperexpanded clones fell over the following months, and after one year, T-cell counts and TCRbeta diversity were mostly attributed to newly produced T cells. The high TCRbeta diversity at day 60 in some patients was ascribed to recipient T cells and intrathymic progenitors that had survived conditioning.

The CDR1 and CDR2 encoded by the germline V gene are KGHDR and SFDVKD. From the cysteine through the phenylalanine, the CDR3 covers 18 amino acids. Only CDR3 DNA is held: 54 bases, read in frame from base 1. The library came from PCR. Sequenced using an Illumina HiSeq 2500. TCR library preparation used molecular barcoding, with unique molecular identifiers applied to normalize quantification of the TCRbeta repertoire. TCRdb trimmed the raw reads at Q25, called clones with MiXCR and kept productive beta chains. Every entry covers one CDR3 protein and lists the most common genes and DNA from its rows. In this sample the table shows over 450,000 distinct CDR3 sequences, about 11% of which occur a single time. 2% to 2.5% of the sample rests with the top ten. The treatment or condition label, as the study defines it: allogeneic hematopoietic cell transplantation with graft depleted of TCRalphabeta T cells and CD19 B cells. The transplant recipients were children given TCRalphabeta/CD19-depleted allogeneic hematopoietic cell grafts.

In the case of this clonotype: It has no known antigen specificity. One end of the junction is discordant with germline, which a read error may explain.

Recombination connected TRBV24-1 to TRBJ2-3; the D gene is possibly TRBD2, with 7 bases matching. This sample comprised PBMCs, obtained before TCRalphabeta/CD19-depleted stem cell transplant. This TCR derives from a child aged 2-15 years with inherited bone marrow failure, due to receive a stem cell transplant. The DNA reads as follows: TGTGGCACCTTTGATTTGGAGGGGGGGCCTGGGGACACAGATACGCAGTATTTT. This codes for CGTFDLEGGPGDTDTQYF.